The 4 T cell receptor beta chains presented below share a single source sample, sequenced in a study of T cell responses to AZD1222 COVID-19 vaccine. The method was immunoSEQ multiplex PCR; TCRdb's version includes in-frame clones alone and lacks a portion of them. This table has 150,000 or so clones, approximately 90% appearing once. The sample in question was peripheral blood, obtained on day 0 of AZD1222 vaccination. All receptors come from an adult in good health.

The CDR3 DNA reads TGCGCCAGCAGCAGGGATTCGGCCGGGGAGCTGTTTTTT. Amino acid sequence: CASSRDSAGELFF. V gene TRBV5-1 combines with J gene TRBJ2-2; no clear D. Trimming removed 4 bases from V and 6 bases from J, with 10 bases in between. The CDR3 is 13 amino acids. CDR1 and CDR2 from the germline V gene are SGHRS and YFSETQ.

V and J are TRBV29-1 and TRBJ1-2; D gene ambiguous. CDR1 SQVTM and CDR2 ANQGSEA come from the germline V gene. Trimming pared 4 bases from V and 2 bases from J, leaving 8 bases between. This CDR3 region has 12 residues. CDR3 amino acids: CSVGEQNYGYTF. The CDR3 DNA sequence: TGCAGCGTTGGTGAACAGAACTATGGCTACACCTTC.

The CDR3 sequence is CASNSRSYNEQFF. The CDR3 region has the DNA TGTGCCAGCAACAGTCGCTCCTACAATGAGCAGTTCTTC. The chain has TRBV2 and TRBJ2-1, with D hard to call. The V end lost 7 bases, the J end lost 0 bases, and 7 bases lay between the germline ends. CDR3 size: 13 residues. Germline V lookup: CDR1 SNHLY, CDR2 FYNNEI.

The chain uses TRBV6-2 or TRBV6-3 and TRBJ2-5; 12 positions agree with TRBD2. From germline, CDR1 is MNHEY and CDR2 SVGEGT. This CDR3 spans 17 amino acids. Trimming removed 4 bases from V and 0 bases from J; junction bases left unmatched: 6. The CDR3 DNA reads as TGTGCCAGCAGTTCCCGGACTAGCGGGAAGTACCAAGAGACCCAGTACTTC. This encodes CASSSRTSGKYQETQYF.